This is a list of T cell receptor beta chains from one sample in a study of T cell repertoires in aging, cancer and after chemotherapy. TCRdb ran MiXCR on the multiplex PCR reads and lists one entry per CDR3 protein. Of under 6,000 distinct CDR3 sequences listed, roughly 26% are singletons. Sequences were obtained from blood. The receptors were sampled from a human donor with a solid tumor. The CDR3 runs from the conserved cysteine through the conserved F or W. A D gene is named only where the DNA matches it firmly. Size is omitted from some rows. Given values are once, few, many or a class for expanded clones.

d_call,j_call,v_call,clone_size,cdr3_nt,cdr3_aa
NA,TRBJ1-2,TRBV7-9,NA,TGTGCCAGCAGCCTAAAGATTAGTGACTATGGCTACACCTTC,CASSLKISDYGYTF
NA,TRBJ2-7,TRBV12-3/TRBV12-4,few,TGTGCCAGCAGTTTAGGGCGGGTCACCTTCCACGAGCAGTACTTC,CASSLGRVTFHEQYF
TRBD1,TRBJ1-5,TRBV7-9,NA,TGTGCCAGCACGGGACAGGGGAGCAATCAGCCCCAGCATTTT,CASTGQGSNQPQHF
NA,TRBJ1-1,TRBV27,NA,TGTGCCAGCAGACGGGCGGTGAACACTGAAGCTTTCTTT,CASRRAVNTEAFF
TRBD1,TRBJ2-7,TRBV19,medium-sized,TGTGCCAGTAGTAGGGACAGGGGCGACGAGCAGTACTTC,CASSRDRGDEQYF
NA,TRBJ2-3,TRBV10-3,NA,TGTGCCATCAGTGCCCCTGGGGGCGGGGGCCAACCCACAGATACGCAGTATTTT,CAISAPGGGGQPTDTQYF
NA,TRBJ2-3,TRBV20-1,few,TGCAGTGCTCGATGGGACCTGAAGGAGTATTTT,CSARWDLKEYF
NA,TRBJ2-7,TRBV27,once,TGTGCCAGCAGTTTAGCGGACAGGAGCGGGAAACACTCCTACGAGCAGTACTTC,CASSLADRSGKHSYEQYF
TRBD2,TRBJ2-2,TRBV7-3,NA,TGTGCCAGCAGCCCCGGACTAGCGGGAGTATCGGGTCGTGCCGGGGAGCTGTTTTTT,CASSPGLAGVSGRAGELFF
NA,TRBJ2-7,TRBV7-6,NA,TGTGCCAGCAGCTCGGCAGGGGGGAAGCTCCTGGGTGTGTCCTACGAGCAGTACTTC,CASSSAGGKLLGVSYEQYF
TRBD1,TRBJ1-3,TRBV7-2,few,TGTGCCAGCAGCCCTCGACAGGGGATCTCTGGAAACACCATATATTTT,CASSPRQGISGNTIYF
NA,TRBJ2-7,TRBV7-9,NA,TGTGCCAGCAGCCGGGGACTGCTCTCCTACGAGCAGTACTTC,CASSRGLLSYEQYF
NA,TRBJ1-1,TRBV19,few,TGTGCCAGTAGTATTGAAGCTGGCACTGAAGCTTTCTTT,CASSIEAGTEAFF
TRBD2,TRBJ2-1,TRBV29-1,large,TGCAGCGTTCGACTAGCCGTACCTTACAATGAGCAGTTCTTC,CSVRLAVPYNEQFF
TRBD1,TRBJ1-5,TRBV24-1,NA,TGTGCCACCAGTGATTTCCGGACAGGGCAGCCCCAGCATTTT,CATSDFRTGQPQHF
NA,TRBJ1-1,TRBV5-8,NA,TGTGCCAGCCGCGGAGGGGGCACTGAAGCTTTCTTT,CASRGGGTEAFF
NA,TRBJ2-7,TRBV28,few,TGTGCCAGCAGTTTTAGTCCAGGGCAGGGCGGCTACGAGCAGTACTTC,CASSFSPGQGGYEQYF
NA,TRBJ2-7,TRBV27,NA,TGTGCCAGCAGTTTCTTTGACTCCTACGAGCAGTACTTC,CASSFFDSYEQYF
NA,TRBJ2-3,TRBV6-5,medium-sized,TGTGCCAGCAGTTATGACGGCGGGGACACAGATACGCAGTATTTT,CASSYDGGDTDTQYF
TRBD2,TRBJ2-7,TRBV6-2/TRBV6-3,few,TGTGCCAGCAGTTACCCCAGCGGGAGTACGAACGAGCAGTACTTC,CASSYPSGSTNEQYF
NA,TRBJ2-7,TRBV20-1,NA,TGCAGTGCTTGGGACAACTCCTACGAGCAGTACTTC,CSAWDNSYEQYF
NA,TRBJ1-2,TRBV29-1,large,TGCAGCGTTGAACGGGACGGGGTTGAGGGCTACACCTTC,CSVERDGVEGYTF
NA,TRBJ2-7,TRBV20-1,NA,TGCAGTGCTAGGATTAACTCCTACGAGCAGTACTTC,CSARINSYEQYF
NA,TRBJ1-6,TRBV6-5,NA,TGTGCCAGCAGTTACGTCGCTTTCCCCTATAATTCACCCCTCCACTTT,CASSYVAFPYNSPLHF
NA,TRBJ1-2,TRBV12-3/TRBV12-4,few,TGTGCCAGCAGTTTTGAGGTTTTGAGTGGCTACACCTTC,CASSFEVLSGYTF
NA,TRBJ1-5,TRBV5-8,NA,TGTGCCAGCAGACGGGAAGACTATAGCAATCAGCCCCAGCATTTT,CASRREDYSNQPQHF
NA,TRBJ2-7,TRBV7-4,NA,TGTGCCAGCAGTGAGAGTGACAGCTACGAGCAGTACTTC,CASSESDSYEQYF
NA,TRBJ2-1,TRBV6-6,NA,TGTGCCAGCAGTTACTTGCAGAGCCCTTTGTGGGCGAATGAGCAGTTCTTC,CASSYLQSPLWANEQFF
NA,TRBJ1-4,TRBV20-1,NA,TGCAGTGCTAGGCGACAGCCTAATGAAAAACTGTTTTTT,CSARRQPNEKLFF
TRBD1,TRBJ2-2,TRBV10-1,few,TGCGCCAGCAGCCGGGACAGCGACACCGGGGAGCTGTTTTTT,CASSRDSDTGELFF
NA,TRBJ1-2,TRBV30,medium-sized,TGTGCCTGGACTTCGGGGGGAGCAGTAGGTGGCTACACCTTC,CAWTSGGAVGGYTF
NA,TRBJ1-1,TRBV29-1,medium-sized,TGCAGCGTTGATTTGGGGAGGAGCACTGAAGCTTTCTTT,CSVDLGRSTEAFF
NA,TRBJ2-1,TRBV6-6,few,TGTGCCAGCAAGGGCTTGGACTCCTACAATGAGCAGTTCTTC,CASKGLDSYNEQFF
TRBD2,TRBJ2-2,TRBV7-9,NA,TGTGCCAGCAGCCCGTTAGCGGGGGCTAACACCGGGGAGCTGTTTTTT,CASSPLAGANTGELFF
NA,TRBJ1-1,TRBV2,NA,TGTGCCAGCAGTGCTACAGGGCTGAACACTGAAGCTTTCTTT,CASSATGLNTEAFF